This T cell receptor (beta chain) was sequenced during a study of cytomegalovirus exposure and HLA in healthy donors. Worth noting for this clone: Its antigen is not known.

CDR3 length: 14 residues. After removal of 4 bases from V and 2 bases from J, the junction contained 1 base not matched to a gene. The germline CDR1 and CDR2 sequences are MRHNA and SNTAGT. The PCR was carried out with 60 Vbeta primers and 13 Jbeta primers. The authors' processing: Unique TCR beta chains numbered approximately 80 million in a later analysis, with about 11 million shared. The method was immunoSEQ multiplex PCR; TCRdb's version includes in-frame clones alone and lacks a portion of them. V and J calls and clone size come straight from that table; D and trimming were deduced from the DNA. The table has under 150,000 clones, around 73% seen once. Study-wide points: A later analysis revealed that TCR association rates differed between HLA loci, peaking at DRB1 and bottoming out at HLA-C. The study recorded over 150 TCR beta chains that were cytomegalovirus-associated. For TCR beta chains, V- and J-gene trimming was later linked to a missense DCLRE1C variant.

This chain uses TRBV6-4 with TRBJ2-2; 7 bases agree with TRBD1. The specimen sequenced was PBMCs. The TCR sequence derives from a woman under 40 in good health and CMV-seropositive. For the CDR3, the DNA is TGTGCCAGCAGTGGACAGGGCAACACCGGGGAGCTGTTTTTT. It is translated as CASSGQGNTGELFF.